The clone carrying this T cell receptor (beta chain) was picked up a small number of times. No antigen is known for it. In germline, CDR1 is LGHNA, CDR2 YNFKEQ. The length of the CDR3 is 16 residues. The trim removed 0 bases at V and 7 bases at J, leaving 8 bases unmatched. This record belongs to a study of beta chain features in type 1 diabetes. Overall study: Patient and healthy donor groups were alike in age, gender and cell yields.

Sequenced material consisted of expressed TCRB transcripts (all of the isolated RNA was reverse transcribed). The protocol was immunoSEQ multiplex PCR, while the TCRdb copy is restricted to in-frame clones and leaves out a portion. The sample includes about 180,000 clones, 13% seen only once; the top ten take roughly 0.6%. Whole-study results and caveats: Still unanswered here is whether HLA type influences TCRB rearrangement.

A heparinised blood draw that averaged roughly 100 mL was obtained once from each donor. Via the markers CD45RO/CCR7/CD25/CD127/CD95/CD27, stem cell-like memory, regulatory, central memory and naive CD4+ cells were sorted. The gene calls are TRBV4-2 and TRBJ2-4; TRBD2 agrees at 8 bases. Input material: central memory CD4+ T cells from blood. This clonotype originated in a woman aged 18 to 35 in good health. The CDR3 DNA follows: TGTGCCAGCAGCCAAGAAATAACTAGCGGCATGAACATTCAGTACTTC. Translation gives CASSQEITSGMNIQYF.